The 26 T cell receptor beta chains in this list originate from one sample, sequenced in a study of beta chain features in type 1 diabetes. Their recognized antigens are unknown. General observations from the study: TCRB CDR3s from Type 1 diabetes patients were moderately but significantly shorter in all four CD4+ subsets.

cDNA synthesis used the whole RNA isolate, giving expressed TCRB sequences. The repertoire was sequenced with immunoSEQ multiplex PCR; TCRdb's copy has only in-frame clones and lacks some. The sample contains 150,000 to 200,000 clones, 7% to 9.5% of which appear only once. The sequenced sample was central memory CD4+ T cells from blood. The receptors were gathered from a woman aged 25-40 years with type 1 diabetes.

In this sample, this clone turned up a few times. This chain joins TRBV2 and TRBJ1-1; 8 bases line up with TRBD1. The CDR3 loop spans 13 amino acids. Germline V gene data show CDR1 as SNHLY and CDR2 as FYNNEI. V shed 3 bases, J shed 10 bases, and the junction held 7 bases outside the gene matches. The CDR3 reads CASSEAGGIGAFF. Here the CDR3 DNA reads TGTGCCAGCAGTGAGGCAGGGGGCATTGGAGCTTTCTTT.

This clone was counted between two and nine times. The chain has TRBV15 and TRBJ1-3; D remains ambiguous. The V end was cut by 0 bases, the J end by 1 base, with 7 bases between. CDR3 length: 15 residues. Germline CDR1 reads LNHNV; CDR2 reads YYDKDF (reference sequence). This CDR3 is CATSRDPQSGNTIYF. The DNA of the CDR3 is TGTGCCACCAGCAGAGACCCGCAGTCTGGAAACACCATATATTTT.

This chain connects TRBV29-1 to TRBJ1-1; possible D gene TRBD1, 5 bases. Trimming stripped 8 bases from V and 0 bases from J, with 13 bases between. This CDR3 has 13 amino acids. From germline, CDR1 is SQVTM and CDR2 ANQGSEA. The CDR3 bases are TGCAGCAGTCGACAGTCCATGAACACTGAAGCTTTCTTT. This codes for CSSRQSMNTEAFF.

The chain joins TRBV5-1 to TRBJ2-5; 7 bases match TRBD1. Germline lookup yields CDR1 SGHRS and CDR2 YFSETQ. Trimming removed 4 bases from V and 5 bases from J; junction bases left unmatched: 8. This CDR3 is built from 14 residues. CDR3 DNA sequence: TGCGCCAGCAGCGCCGACAGGGTTGAGGAGACCCAGTACTTC. Translating it yields CASSADRVEETQYF.

The chain has TRBV4-1 and TRBJ1-2; D call uncertain. The CDR3 spans 15 residues. The V end lost 1 base, the J end lost 0 bases, and 9 bases lay between the germline ends. CDR1 and CDR2 from the germline V gene are MGHRA and YSYEKL. CDR3 nucleotide sequence: TGCGCCAGCAGCCAAGCCCCTAGTTCTAACTATGGCTACACCTTC. This codes for CASSQAPSSNYGYTF.

This clone was counted a few times. V is TRBV5-1 and J is TRBJ2-7; tentative D call: TRBD1 (6 bases). Per germline, CDR1 SGHRS and CDR2 YFSETQ. The ends were cut back, 4 bases at V and 2 bases at J, with 13 bases in the middle. The CDR3 covers 14 residues. CDR3 protein: CASSPTGAAYEQYF. CDR3 DNA sequence: TGCGCCAGCAGCCCGACAGGCGCCGCCTACGAGCAGTACTTC.

Only a few counts were recorded for this clone. This chain uses TRBV6-6 with TRBJ2-1; 9 bases map to TRBD2. The CDR3 runs 16 residues. The J segment lost 8 bases and the V segment lost 6 bases, leaving 14 bases of the junction unmatched. Germline CDR1 and CDR2: MNHNY and SVGAGI (reference sequence). This CDR3 reads CASRSQLAGVGYEQFF. CDR3 DNA sequence: TGTGCCAGCAGGTCGCAATTAGCGGGAGTAGGCTATGAGCAGTTCTTC.

A few counts support this clone. For the CDR3, the DNA is TGCGCCAGCAGCTTGTTGGGACAGTCCTACAATGAGCAGTTCTTC. Its protein product is CASSLLGQSYNEQFF. This chain connects TRBV5-1 to TRBJ2-1; 7 bases line up with TRBD1. Germline loops: CDR1 SGHRS, CDR2 YFSETQ. The length of the CDR3 is 15 residues. V shed 1 base, J shed 1 base, and the junction held 2 bases outside the gene matches. The full variable domain, with the rest looked up from reference TRBV5-1 and TRBJ2-1, is KAGVTQTPRYLIKTRGQQVTLSCSPISGHRSVSWYQQTPGQGLQFLFEYFSETQRNKGNFPGRFSGRQFSNSRSEMNVSTLELGDSALYLCASSLLGQSYNEQFFGPGTRLTVL.

Only a few counts were recorded for this clone. The same CDR3 arises from other DNA sequences in this sample as well. The V call is TRBV10-3, the J call TRBJ2-5; 7 nucleotides align to TRBD2. CDR3 length: 16 residues. The J segment lost 0 bases and the V segment lost 0 bases, leaving 4 bases of the junction unmatched. CDR1 and CDR2 from the germline V gene are ENHRY and SYGVKD. The CDR3 reads CAISESASGNQETQYF. The CDR3 nucleotides are TGTGCCATCAGTGAGTCGGCCAGCGGGAACCAAGAGACCCAGTACTTC.

The chain carries TRBV13 and TRBJ2-7; perhaps TRBD1 as D (5 bases). The ends were cut back, 1 base at V and 10 bases at J, with 11 bases in the middle. CDR1 and CDR2 (germline): PRHDT, FYEKMQ (reference sequence). The CDR3 runs to 12 residues. The CDR3 DNA follows: TGTGCCAGCAGCTTAGAGGGGCGGAGACAGTACTTC. This sequence encodes CASSLEGRRQYF.

The table lists this clone with a few counts. This sequence joins TRBV29-1 and TRBJ2-7, with 8 bases that match TRBD1. Germline lookup yields CDR1 SQVTM and CDR2 ANQGSEA. Trimming removed 5 bases from V and 2 bases from J; junction bases left unmatched: 8. The CDR3 sequence is 14 residues long. The CDR3 reads CSVKTGTGTYEQYF. The CDR3 DNA is TGCAGCGTTAAAACCGGGACAGGCACCTACGAGCAGTACTTC.

V usage is TRBV25-1 and J usage is TRBJ1-1; a possible D gene is TRBD1 (6 bases). CDR3 length equals 15 residues. V was pared by 8 bases and J by 1 base, with 17 bases between. Per the germline V gene, CDR1 is MGHDK and CDR2 is SYGVNS. The CDR3 DNA reads TGTGCCAGCTCCGACACCCAGACAGGGAACACTGAAGCTTTCTTT. The encoded protein is CASSDTQTGNTEAFF.

Many counts were recorded for this clone. The V call is TRBV5-6, the J call TRBJ2-3; 7 bases align to TRBD1. CDR1 and CDR2 (germline): SGHDT, YYEEEE. V lost 2 bases and J lost 3; bases outside the gene matches: 6. The CDR3 runs 15 residues. CDR3 in DNA: TGTGCCAGCAGCTTTTACAGGGGTAGAACAGATACGCAGTATTTT. Translation gives CASSFYRGRTDTQYF.

The table lists this clone with a few counts. The rearrangement uses TRBV2 and TRBJ1-5; the D gene is possibly TRBD1 (6 bases). V was trimmed by 5 bases and J by 4 bases, leaving 9 bases between them. This CDR3 region has 13 residues. Per germline, CDR1 SNHLY and CDR2 FYNNEI. The CDR3 spells CASSIRGNQPQHF. The CDR3 region has the DNA TGTGCCAGCAGTATCAGGGGAAATCAGCCCCAGCATTTT.

V gene TRBV30 combines with J gene TRBJ2-3; 14 bases match TRBD2. Germline-derived CDR1 and CDR2 are GTSNPN and SVGIG (reference sequence). V lost 5 bases and J lost 4; bases outside the gene matches: 8. CDR3 length: 16 amino acids. The DNA for the CDR3 is TGTGCCTGGGGGACCGGGACTAGCGGGAGTGCAGATACGCAGTATTTT. It translates to CAWGTGTSGSADTQYF.

The rearrangement links TRBV11-2 to TRBJ2-5; 8 positions agree with TRBD1. Germline V gives CDR1 SGHAT, CDR2 FQNNGV. The V gene end was trimmed by 4 bases and the J gene end by 1 base; junction bases not matched to a gene: 8. CDR3 length: 16 residues. The CDR3 sequence is CASSSGAGTGQETQYF. Here the CDR3 DNA reads TGTGCCAGCAGCTCCGGGGCCGGGACAGGCCAAGAGACCCAGTACTTC.

This chain joins TRBV5-4 and TRBJ2-2; TRBD2 aligns across 13 bases. V trimming: 5 bases; J trimming: 7 bases; junction bases outside the gene matches: 8. The CDR3 runs to 16 residues. Germline V CDR1 and CDR2: SGHNT, YYREEE (reference sequence). Here the CDR3 DNA reads TGTGCCAGCAGTCCCGGGACTAGCGGGGTTTTCGGGGAGCTGTTTTTT. It is translated as CASSPGTSGVFGELFF. Filled out from reference TRBV5-4 and TRBJ2-2, the complete variable domain reads ETGVTQSPTHLIKTRGQQVTLRCSSQSGHNTVSWYQQALGQGPQFIFQYYREEENGRGNFPPRFSGLQFPNYSSELNVNALELDDSALYLCASSPGTSGVFGELFFGEGSRLTVL.

This clone was found a few times. This chain joins TRBV5-1 and TRBJ2-7; D remains ambiguous. Trimming took off 4 bases at V and 4 bases at J, with 9 bases between the two ends. Per the germline V gene, CDR1 is SGHRS and CDR2 is YFSETQ. The CDR3 contains 12 residues. CDR3 nucleotide sequence: TGCGCCAGCAGCCACCTACAGTACGAGCAGTACTTC. This encodes CASSHLQYEQYF.

This clone was counted between two and nine times. V gene TRBV14 combines with J gene TRBJ2-7; TRBD2 matches 7 bases. CDR1 SGHDN and CDR2 FVKESK come from the germline V gene. The CDR3 has 16 amino acids. The V gene end was trimmed by 3 bases and the J gene end by 4 bases; junction bases not matched to a gene: 12. CDR3 sequence reads: CASSHSSGGSRYEQYF. DNA for the CDR3: TGTGCCAGCAGCCATTCGAGTGGCGGGAGTCGGTACGAGCAGTACTTC.

This clone was observed many times. J is TRBJ2-5 and V is TRBV19; 7 bases line up with TRBD2. V lost 6 bases to trimming and J lost 5 bases; unmatched junction nucleotides: 6. The CDR3 has 13 residues. The germline gives CDR1 LNHDA, CDR2 SQIVND (reference sequence). The CDR3 loop reads CASRTSSGETQYF. The CDR3 nucleotides read TGTGCCAGTAGGACTAGCAGCGGGGAGACCCAGTACTTC.

The V and J genes are TRBV11-2 and TRBJ2-1, with 7 nucleotides matching TRBD1. The J segment lost 8 bases and the V segment lost 4 bases, leaving 5 bases of the junction unmatched. The V gene's germline CDR1 is SGHAT and CDR2 FQNNGV. The CDR3 is made up of 13 amino acids. The CDR3 sequence is CASSSDRDHEQFF. The CDR3 bases are TGTGCCAGCAGCTCCGACAGGGACCATGAGCAGTTCTTC.

The chain is built from TRBV5-1 and TRBJ2-5, with TRBD1 matching over 10 bases. V dropped 2 bases and J dropped 0; count of bases not matched to a gene: 7. The CDR3 is 17 amino acids. From germline, CDR1 is SGHRS and CDR2 YFSETQ. In nucleotides, the CDR3 is TGCGCCAGCAGCTTTGACCCGACAGGGGGCAACCAAGAGACCCAGTACTTC. Translation: CASSFDPTGGNQETQYF.

This clone appeared a few times. This chain joins TRBV2 and TRBJ2-7, with 9 bases lining up with TRBD1. V lost 8 bases and J lost 9; bases outside the gene matches: 5. Germline values: CDR1 SNHLY, CDR2 FYNNEI. The length of the CDR3 is 11 residues. CDR3 region: CASGDRDAQYF. DNA for the CDR3: TGTGCCAGCGGGGACAGGGACGCGCAGTACTTC. The whole variable domain, filled in from reference TRBV2 and TRBJ2-7, reads EPEVTQTPSHQVTQMGQEVILRCVPISNHLYFYWYRQILGQKVEFLVSFYNNEISEKSEIFDDQFSVERPDGSNFTLKIRSTKLEDSAMYFCASGDRDAQYFGPGTRLTVT.

This clone was seen a handful of times. CDR3 residues: CASSPGTGSREQYF. CDR3 bases: TGTGCCAGCAGCCCCGGGACAGGGTCGCGCGAGCAGTACTTC. The chain is built from TRBV9 and TRBJ2-7, with 9 bases fitting TRBD1. The CDR3 is 14 residues long. CDR1 SGDLS and CDR2 YYNGEE come from the germline V gene. The V gene end was trimmed by 4 bases and the J gene end by 6 bases; junction bases not matched to a gene: 8.

There are a few counts of this clone. This sequence joins TRBV29-1 and TRBJ2-7; D is unresolved. The length of the CDR3 is 11 residues. Per germline, CDR1 SQVTM and CDR2 ANQGSEA. Trimming pared 4 bases from V and 2 bases from J, leaving 6 bases between. This chain's CDR3 is CSVVIPYEQYF. Here the CDR3 DNA reads TGCAGCGTTGTCATCCCCTACGAGCAGTACTTC.

This clone was seen a handful of times. This chain links TRBV5-1 with TRBJ2-1; 11 nucleotides align to TRBD2. Unmatched junction bases numbered 1, after V lost 2 bases and J lost 0 bases. Per the germline V gene, CDR1 is SGHRS and CDR2 is YFSETQ. CDR3 length equals 16 residues. The CDR3 is CASSLTSGGSYNEQFF. The DNA of the CDR3 is TGCGCCAGCAGCTTAACTAGCGGGGGCTCCTACAATGAGCAGTTCTTC.